This T cell receptor beta chain came from a study of cytomegalovirus exposure and HLA in healthy donors. General study results and limits: Sequences of the TCR beta chain were said to predict the HLA-A and HLA-B alleles of most subjects accurately.

Germline loops: CDR1 LGHNA, CDR2 YNFKEQ. J gave up 0 bases and V 4 bases, and 4 bases lay outside the gene matches. CDR3 size: 16 residues. Concerning this clone itself: What it recognizes is unknown.

The PCR ran on 60 Vbeta and 13 Jbeta primers. Clones were read by immunoSEQ multiplex PCR, and TCRdb kept only the in-frame ones, dropping some. Altogether about 120,000 clones are present, 70% to 80% being singletons, with the ten largest covering 1.5%. Sequences were obtained from PBMCs. The receptor comes from a female donor in good health and CMV-seronegative. The chain combines TRBV4-2 with TRBJ2-3; 10 bases agree with TRBD2. The CDR3 bases are TGTGCCAGCAGCCTTGAAGCGGGAGGGAGCACAGATACGCAGTATTTT. Amino acid sequence: CASSLEAGGSTDTQYF.